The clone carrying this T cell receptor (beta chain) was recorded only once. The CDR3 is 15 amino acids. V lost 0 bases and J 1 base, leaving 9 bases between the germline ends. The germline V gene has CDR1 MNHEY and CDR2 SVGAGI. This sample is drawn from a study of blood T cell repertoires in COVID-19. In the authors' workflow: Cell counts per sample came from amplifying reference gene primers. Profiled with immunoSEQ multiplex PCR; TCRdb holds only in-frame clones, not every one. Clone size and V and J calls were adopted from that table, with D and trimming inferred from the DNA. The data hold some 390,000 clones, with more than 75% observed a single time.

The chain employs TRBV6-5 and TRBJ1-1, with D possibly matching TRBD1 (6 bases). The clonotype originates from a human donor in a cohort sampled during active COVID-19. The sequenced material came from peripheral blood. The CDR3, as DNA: TGTGCCAGCAGTTACTCCCAGGGGAGGAACACTGAAGCTTTCTTT. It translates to CASSYSQGRNTEAFF.